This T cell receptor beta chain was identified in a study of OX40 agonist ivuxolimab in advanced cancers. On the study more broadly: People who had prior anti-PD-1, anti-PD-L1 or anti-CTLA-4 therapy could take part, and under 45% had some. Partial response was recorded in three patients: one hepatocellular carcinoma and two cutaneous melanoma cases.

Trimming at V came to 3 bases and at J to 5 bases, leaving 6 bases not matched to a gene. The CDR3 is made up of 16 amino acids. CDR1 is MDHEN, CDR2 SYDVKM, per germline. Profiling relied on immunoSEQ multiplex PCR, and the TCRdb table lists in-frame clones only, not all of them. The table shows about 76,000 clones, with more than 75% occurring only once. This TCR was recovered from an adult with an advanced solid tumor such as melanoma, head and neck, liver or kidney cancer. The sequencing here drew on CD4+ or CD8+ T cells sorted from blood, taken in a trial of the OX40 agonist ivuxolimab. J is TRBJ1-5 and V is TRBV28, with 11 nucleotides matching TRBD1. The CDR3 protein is CASSFSGQGEHQPQHF. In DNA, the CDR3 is TGTGCCAGCAGTTTTTCGGGACAGGGGGAACATCAGCCCCAGCATTTT.